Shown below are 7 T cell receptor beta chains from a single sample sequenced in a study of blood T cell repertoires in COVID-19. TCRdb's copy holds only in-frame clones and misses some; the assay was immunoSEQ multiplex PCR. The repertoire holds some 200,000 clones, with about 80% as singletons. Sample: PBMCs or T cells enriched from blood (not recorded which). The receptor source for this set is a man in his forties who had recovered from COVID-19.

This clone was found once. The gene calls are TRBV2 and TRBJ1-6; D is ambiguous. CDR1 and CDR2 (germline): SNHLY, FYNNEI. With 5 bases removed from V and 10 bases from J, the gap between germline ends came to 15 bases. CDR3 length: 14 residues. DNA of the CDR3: TGTGCCAGCAGTATGGACGGCCGGGGATCACCCCTCCACTTT. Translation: CASSMDGRGSPLHF.

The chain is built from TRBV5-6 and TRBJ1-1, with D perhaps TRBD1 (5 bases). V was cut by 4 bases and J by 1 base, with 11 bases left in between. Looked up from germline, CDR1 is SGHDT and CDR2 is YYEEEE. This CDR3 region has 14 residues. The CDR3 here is CASSRPRANTEAFF. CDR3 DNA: TGTGCCAGCAGCCGCCCCAGGGCGAACACTGAAGCTTTCTTT. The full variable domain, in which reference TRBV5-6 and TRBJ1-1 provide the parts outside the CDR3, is DAGVTQSPTHLIKTRGQQVTLRCSPKSGHDTVSWYQQALGQGPQFIFQYYEEEERQRGNFPDRFSGHQFPNYSSELNVNALLLGDSALYLCASSRPRANTEAFFGQGTRLTVV.

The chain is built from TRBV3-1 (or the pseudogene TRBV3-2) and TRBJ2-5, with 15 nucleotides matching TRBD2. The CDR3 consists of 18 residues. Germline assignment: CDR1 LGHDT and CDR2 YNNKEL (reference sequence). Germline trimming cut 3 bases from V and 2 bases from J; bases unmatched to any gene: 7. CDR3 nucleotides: TGTGCCAGCAGCCAGTTTCGGGGGACTAGCGGGGGGCAAGAGACCCAGTACTTC. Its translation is CASSQFRGTSGGQETQYF.

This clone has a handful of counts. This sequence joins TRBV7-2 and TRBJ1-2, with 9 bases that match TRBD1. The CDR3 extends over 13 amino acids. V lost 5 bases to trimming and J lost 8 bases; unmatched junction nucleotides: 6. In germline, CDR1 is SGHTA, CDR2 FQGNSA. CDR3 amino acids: CASSLTGGVGYTF. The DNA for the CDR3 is TGTGCCAGCAGCCTTACAGGGGGCGTCGGCTACACCTTC.

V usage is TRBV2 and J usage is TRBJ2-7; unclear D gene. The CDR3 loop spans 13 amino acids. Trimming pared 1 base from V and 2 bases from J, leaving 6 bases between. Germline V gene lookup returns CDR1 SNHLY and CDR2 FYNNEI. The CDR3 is CASSEGATYEQYF. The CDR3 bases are TGTGCCAGCAGTGAAGGAGCTACCTACGAGCAGTACTTC. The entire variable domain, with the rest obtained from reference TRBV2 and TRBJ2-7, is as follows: EPEVTQTPSHQVTQMGQEVILRCVPISNHLYFYWYRQILGQKVEFLVSFYNNEISEKSEIFDDQFSVERPDGSNFTLKIRSTKLEDSAMYFCASSEGATYEQYFGPGTRLTVT.

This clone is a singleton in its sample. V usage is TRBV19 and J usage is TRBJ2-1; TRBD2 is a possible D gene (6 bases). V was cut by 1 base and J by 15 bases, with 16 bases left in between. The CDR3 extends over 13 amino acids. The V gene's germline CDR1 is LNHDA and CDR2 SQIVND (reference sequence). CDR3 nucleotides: TGTGCCAGTAGTATAGTGGGACTTTATGGGCTGTTCTTC. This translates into CASSIVGLYGLFF.

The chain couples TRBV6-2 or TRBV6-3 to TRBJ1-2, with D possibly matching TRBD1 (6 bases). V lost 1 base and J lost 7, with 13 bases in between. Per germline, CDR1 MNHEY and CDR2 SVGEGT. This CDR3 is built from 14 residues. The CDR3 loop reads CASSYFWTEGGYTF. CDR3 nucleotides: TGTGCCAGCAGTTACTTCTGGACAGAGGGTGGCTACACCTTC.